The clone carrying this T cell receptor (beta chain) is labeled as large. Its antigen remains unidentified. The data were obtained in a study of PD-1 blockade in classical Hodgkin lymphoma. Whole-study findings and limits: Those starting nivolumab under 1 year post-ASCT were excluded. Baseline TCR diversity was reportedly lower in newly diagnosed patients than healthy donors.

The CDR3 sequence is 12 residues long. Germline CDR1 LNHDA, CDR2 SQIVND (reference sequence). V lost 6 bases to trimming and J lost 2 bases, with 8 bases between them. Profiling relied on immunoSEQ multiplex PCR, and the TCRdb table lists in-frame clones only, not all of them. The data contain approximately 60,000 clones, about nine tenths of them singletons. Patients all relapsed after autologous stem cell transplantation, and there was variation in brentuximab vedotin exposure. Classification of best responses gave complete response, partial response or progressive disease. The chain recombines TRBV19 with TRBJ2-7; D perhaps matches TRBD2 (7 bases). Source: peripheral blood mononuclear cells (PBMCs), taken at baseline. The receptor comes from a human donor with classical Hodgkin lymphoma. CDR3 in amino acids: CASSGGPYEQYF. CDR3 nucleotides: TGTGCCAGTAGCGGGGGGCCCTACGAGCAGTACTTC.